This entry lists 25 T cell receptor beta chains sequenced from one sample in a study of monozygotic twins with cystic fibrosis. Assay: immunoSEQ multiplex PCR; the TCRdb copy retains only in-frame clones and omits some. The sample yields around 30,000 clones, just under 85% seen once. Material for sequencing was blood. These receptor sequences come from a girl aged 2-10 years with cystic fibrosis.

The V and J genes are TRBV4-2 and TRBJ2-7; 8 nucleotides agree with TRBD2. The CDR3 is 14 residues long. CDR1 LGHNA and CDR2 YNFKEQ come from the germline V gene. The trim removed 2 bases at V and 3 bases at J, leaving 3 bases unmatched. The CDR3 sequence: CASSQSGRGYEQYF. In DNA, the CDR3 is TGTGCCAGCAGCCAAAGCGGGAGAGGCTACGAGCAGTACTTC.

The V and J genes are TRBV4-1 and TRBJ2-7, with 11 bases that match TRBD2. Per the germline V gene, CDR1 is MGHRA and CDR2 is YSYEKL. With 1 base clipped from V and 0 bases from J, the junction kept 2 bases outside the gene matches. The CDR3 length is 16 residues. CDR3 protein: CASSQGTSGSSYEQYF. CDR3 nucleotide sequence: TGCGCCAGCAGCCAAGGAACTAGCGGGAGCTCCTACGAGCAGTACTTC.

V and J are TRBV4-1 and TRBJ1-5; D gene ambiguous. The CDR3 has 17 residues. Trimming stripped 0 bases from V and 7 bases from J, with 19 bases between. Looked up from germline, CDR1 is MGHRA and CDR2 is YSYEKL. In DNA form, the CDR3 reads TGCGCCAGCAGCCAAGATGAGAATTGGGCTAAGGGACAGCCCCAGCATTTT. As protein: CASSQDENWAKGQPQHF.

Here the CDR3 reads CASSVYRGGHYGYTF. CDR3 DNA sequence: TGTGCCAGCAGTGTCTATCGGGGGGGACACTATGGCTACACCTTC. The chain recombines TRBV9 with TRBJ1-2; tentatively, D is TRBD1 (5 bases). V was cut by 5 bases and J by 3 bases, with 17 bases left in between. Per the germline V gene, CDR1 is SGDLS and CDR2 is YYNGEE. The CDR3 spans 15 residues.

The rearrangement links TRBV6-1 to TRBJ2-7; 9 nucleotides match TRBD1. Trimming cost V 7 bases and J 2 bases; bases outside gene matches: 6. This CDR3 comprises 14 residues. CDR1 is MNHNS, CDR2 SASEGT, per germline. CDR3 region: CASNKGQGTYEQYF. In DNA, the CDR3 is TGTGCCAGCAATAAAGGACAGGGGACCTACGAGCAGTACTTC.

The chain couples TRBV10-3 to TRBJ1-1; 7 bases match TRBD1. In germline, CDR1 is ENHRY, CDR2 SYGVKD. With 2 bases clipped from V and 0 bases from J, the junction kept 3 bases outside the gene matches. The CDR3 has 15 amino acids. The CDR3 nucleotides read TGTGCCATCAGTGAGACGGGACAGTTGAACACTGAAGCTTTCTTT. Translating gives CAISETGQLNTEAFF.

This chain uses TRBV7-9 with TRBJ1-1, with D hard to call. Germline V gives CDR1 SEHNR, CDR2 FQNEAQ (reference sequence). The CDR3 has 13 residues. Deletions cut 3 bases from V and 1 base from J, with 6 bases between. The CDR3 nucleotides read TGTGCCAGCAGCTTGAGAGAGAACACTGAAGCTTTCTTT. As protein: CASSLRENTEAFF.

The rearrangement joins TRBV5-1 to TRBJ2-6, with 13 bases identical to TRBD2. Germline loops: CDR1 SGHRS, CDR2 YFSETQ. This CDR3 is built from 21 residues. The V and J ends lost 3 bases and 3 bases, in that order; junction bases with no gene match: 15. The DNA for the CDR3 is TGCGCCAGCAGCTCGTATGGACTAGCGGGAGAGGTCGTACATGGGGCCAACGTCCTGACTTTC. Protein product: CASSSYGLAGEVVHGANVLTF. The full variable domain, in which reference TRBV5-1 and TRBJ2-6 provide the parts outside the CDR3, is KAGVTQTPRYLIKTRGQQVTLSCSPISGHRSVSWYQQTPGQGLQFLFEYFSETQRNKGNFPGRFSGRQFSNSRSEMNVSTLELGDSALYLCASSSYGLAGEVVHGANVLTFGAGSRLTVL.

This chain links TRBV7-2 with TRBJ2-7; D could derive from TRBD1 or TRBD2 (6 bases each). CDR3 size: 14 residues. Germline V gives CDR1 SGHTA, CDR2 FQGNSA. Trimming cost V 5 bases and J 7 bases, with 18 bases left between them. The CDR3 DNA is TGTGCCAGCAGCCGTTCGGTCGGGGGCCAAGAGCAGTACTTC. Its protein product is CASSRSVGGQEQYF.

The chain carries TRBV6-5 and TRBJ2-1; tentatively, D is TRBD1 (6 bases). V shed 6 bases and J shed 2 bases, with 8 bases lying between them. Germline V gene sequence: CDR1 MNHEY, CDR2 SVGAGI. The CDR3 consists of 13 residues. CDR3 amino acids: CASRGHTYNEQFF. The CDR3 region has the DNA TGTGCCAGCAGGGGACATACCTACAATGAGCAGTTCTTC.

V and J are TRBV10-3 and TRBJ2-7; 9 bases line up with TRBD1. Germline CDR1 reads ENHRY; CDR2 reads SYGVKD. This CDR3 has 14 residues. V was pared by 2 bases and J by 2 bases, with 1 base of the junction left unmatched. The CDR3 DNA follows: TGTGCCATCAGTGAGGACAGGGGGACCTACGAGCAGTACTTC. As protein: CAISEDRGTYEQYF.

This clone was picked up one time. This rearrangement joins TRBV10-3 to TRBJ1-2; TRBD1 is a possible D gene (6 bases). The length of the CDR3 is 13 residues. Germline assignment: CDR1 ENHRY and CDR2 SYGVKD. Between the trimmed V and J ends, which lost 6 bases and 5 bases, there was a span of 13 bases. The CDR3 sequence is CAIRMDSLYGYTF. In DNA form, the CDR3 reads TGTGCCATCAGGATGGACAGCCTTTATGGCTACACCTTC.

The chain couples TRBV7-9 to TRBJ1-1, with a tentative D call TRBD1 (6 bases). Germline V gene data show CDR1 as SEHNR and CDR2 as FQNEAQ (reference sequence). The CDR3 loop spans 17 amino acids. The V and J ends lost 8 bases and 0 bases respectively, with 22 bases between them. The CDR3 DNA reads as TGTGCCAGCCTCCAGCGGGGGGCCTCTAGGATGAACACTGAAGCTTTCTTT. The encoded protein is CASLQRGASRMNTEAFF.

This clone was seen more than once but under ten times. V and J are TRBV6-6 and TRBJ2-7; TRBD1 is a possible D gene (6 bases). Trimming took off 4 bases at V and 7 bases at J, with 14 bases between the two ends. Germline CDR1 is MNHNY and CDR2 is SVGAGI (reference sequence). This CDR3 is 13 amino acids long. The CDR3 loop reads CASSSGTPGEQYF. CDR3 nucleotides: TGTGCCAGCAGTTCCGGGACACCGGGGGAGCAGTACTTC.

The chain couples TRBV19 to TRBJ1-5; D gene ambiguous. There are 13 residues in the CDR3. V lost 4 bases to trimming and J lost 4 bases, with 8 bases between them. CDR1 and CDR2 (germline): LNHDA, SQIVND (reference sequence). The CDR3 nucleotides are TGTGCCAGTAGTACGCCGCTTAATCAGCCCCAGCATTTT. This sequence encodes CASSTPLNQPQHF.

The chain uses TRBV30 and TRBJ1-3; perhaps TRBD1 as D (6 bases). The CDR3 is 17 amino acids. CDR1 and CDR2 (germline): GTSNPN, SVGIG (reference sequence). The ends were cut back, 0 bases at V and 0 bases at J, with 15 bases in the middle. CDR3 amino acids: CAWSVRRQASSGNTIYF. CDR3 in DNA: TGTGCCTGGAGTGTAAGGCGACAGGCAAGCTCTGGAAACACCATATATTTT.

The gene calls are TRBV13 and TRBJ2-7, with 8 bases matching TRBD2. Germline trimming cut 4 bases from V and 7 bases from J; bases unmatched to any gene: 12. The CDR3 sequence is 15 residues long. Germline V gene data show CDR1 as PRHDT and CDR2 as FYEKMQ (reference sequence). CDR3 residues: CASSSRTSMWYEQYF. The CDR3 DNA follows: TGTGCCAGCAGCTCGAGGACTAGCATGTGGTATGAGCAGTACTTC.

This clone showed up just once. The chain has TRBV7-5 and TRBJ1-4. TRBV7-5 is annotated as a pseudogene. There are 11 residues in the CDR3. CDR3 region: CAPIGWEKLFF. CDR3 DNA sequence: TGTGCCCCAATCGGGTGGGAAAAACTGTTTTTT.

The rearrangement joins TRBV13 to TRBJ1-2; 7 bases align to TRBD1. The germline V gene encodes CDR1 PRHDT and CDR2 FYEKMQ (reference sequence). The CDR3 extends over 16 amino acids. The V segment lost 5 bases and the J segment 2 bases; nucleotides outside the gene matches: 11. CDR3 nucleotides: TGTGCCAGCAGCCGACTCGGGGGACAGATCAACTATGGCTACACCTTC. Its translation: CASSRLGGQINYGYTF.

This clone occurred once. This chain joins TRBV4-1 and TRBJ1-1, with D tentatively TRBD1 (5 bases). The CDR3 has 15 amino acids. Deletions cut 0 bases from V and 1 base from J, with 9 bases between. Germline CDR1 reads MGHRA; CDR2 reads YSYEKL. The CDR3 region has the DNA TGCGCCAGCAGCCAAGATGGGACGGAGAACACTGAAGCTTTCTTT. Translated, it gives CASSQDGTENTEAFF.

The CDR3: CASWGLLDYTEAFF. DNA of the CDR3: TGTGCCTCATGGGGACTGCTAGATTACACTGAAGCTTTCTTT. The chain recombines TRBV6-1 with TRBJ1-1, with D perhaps TRBD1 (5 bases). Germline-derived CDR1 and CDR2 are MNHNS and SASEGT. V dropped 11 bases and J dropped 3 bases, with 19 bases sitting between them. The CDR3 is 14 residues long.

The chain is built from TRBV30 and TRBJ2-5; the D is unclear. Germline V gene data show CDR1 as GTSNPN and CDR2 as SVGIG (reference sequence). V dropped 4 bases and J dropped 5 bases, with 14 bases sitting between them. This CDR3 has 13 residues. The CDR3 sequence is CAWTVGRWETQYF. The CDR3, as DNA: TGTGCCTGGACAGTAGGGCGATGGGAGACCCAGTACTTC. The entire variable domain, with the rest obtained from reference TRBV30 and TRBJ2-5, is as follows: SQTIHQWPATLVQPVGSPLSLECTVEGTSNPNLYWYRQAAGRGLQLLFYSVGIGQISSEVPQNLSASRPQDRQFILSSKKLLLSDSGFYLCAWTVGRWETQYFGPGTRLLVL.

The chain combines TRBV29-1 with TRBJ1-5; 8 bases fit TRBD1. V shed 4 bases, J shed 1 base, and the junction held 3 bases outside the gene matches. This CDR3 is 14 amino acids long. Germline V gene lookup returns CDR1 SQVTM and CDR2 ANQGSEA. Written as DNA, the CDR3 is TGCAGCGTTGTTGACAGGGGAAGCAATCAGCCCCAGCATTTT. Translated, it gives CSVVDRGSNQPQHF.

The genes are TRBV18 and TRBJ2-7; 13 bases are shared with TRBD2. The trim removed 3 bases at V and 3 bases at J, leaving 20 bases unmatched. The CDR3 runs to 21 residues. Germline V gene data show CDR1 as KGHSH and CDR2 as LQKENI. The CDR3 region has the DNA TGTGCCAGCTCACCCTCAGGCCTCGCCCAGGGGGGACTAGCGGGACTCTACGAGCAGTACTTC. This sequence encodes CASSPSGLAQGGLAGLYEQYF.

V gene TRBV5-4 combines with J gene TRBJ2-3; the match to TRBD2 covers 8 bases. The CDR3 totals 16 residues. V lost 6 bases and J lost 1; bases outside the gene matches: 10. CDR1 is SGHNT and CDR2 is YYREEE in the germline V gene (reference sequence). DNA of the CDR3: TGTGCCAGCACCCGAGGAGCGGGAGTTGGCACAGATACGCAGTATTTT. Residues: CASTRGAGVGTDTQYF.